Presented here are 15 T cell receptor beta chains from one specimen sequenced in a study of blood T cell repertoires in COVID-19. Using immunoSEQ multiplex PCR, the repertoire was profiled, and TCRdb retains in-frame clones only, with some absent. Among some 270,000 clones listed, around nine tenths were seen once. The sample consisted of PBMCs or T cells enriched from blood (not recorded which). The receptors come from a middle-aged woman who had been exposed to COVID-19.

The sample holds one count of this clone. The V and J genes are TRBV4-3 and TRBJ2-1, with D tentatively TRBD1 (5 bases). Trimming removed 0 bases from V and 5 bases from J, with 11 bases in between. This CDR3 spans 15 amino acids. Germline V CDR1 and CDR2: LGHNA, YSLEER. CDR3 nucleotide sequence: TGCGCCAGCAGCCAAGAACGACAGAATAACAATGAGCAGTTCTTC. It codes for CASSQERQNNNEQFF.

This clone was detected only once. The rearrangement links TRBV3-1 (or the pseudogene TRBV3-2) to TRBJ1-2, with 7 nucleotides matching TRBD1. Trimming removed 3 bases from V and 8 bases from J; junction bases left unmatched: 6. The germline gives CDR1 LGHDT, CDR2 YNNKEL (reference sequence). The CDR3 loop spans 13 amino acids. Here the CDR3 reads CASSQKTGSGYTF. DNA of the CDR3: TGTGCCAGCAGCCAGAAGACAGGGAGCGGCTACACCTTC.

J is TRBJ2-1 and V is TRBV5-4, with 9 bases identical to TRBD2. The CDR3 covers 15 residues. The V gene's germline CDR1 is SGHNT and CDR2 YYREEE (reference sequence). J gave up 9 bases and V 0 bases, and 7 bases lay outside the gene matches. The DNA of the CDR3 is TGTGCCAGCAGCTTGGAGGCGGGGGGGCCATCTGAGCAGTTCTTC. It codes for CASSLEAGGPSEQFF.

This clone has just one count. The V and J genes are TRBV4-3 and TRBJ2-7; 8 positions agree with TRBD1. CDR3 length: 16 residues. Germline values: CDR1 LGHNA, CDR2 YSLEER. Germline trimming cut 0 bases from V and 12 bases from J; bases unmatched to any gene: 16. In DNA, the CDR3 is TGCGCCAGCAGCCAAGATATGGGACAGGCCCTTAACGGGCGGTACTTC. It yields the protein CASSQDMGQALNGRYF.

This clone was recorded once. The J gene is TRBJ2-7, the V gene TRBV3-1 (or the pseudogene TRBV3-2), with D perhaps matching TRBD1 (6 bases). V shed 0 bases and J shed 2 bases, with 11 bases lying between them. Germline assignment: CDR1 LGHDT and CDR2 YNNKEL (reference sequence). This CDR3 comprises 15 residues. Here the CDR3 DNA reads TGTGCCAGCAGCCAAGACGGGCAGGGGCCCTACGAGCAGTACTTC. Encoded protein: CASSQDGQGPYEQYF.

The V gene is TRBV6-2 or TRBV6-3, the J gene TRBJ1-2; D call uncertain. The CDR3 has 12 amino acids. The ends were cut back, 1 base at V and 4 bases at J, with 4 bases in the middle. CDR1 is MNHEY, CDR2 SVGEGT, per germline. As DNA, the CDR3 is TGTGCCAGCAGTTACTTGAGCTATGGCTACACCTTC. As protein: CASSYLSYGYTF.

This clone was observed once. The CDR3 region has the DNA TGTGCCAGCAGCTTTATCCAGGGAATAGGTGAAAAACTGTTTTTT. It codes for CASSFIQGIGEKLFF. The chain employs TRBV5-8 and TRBJ1-4; D might be TRBD1 (5 bases). The CDR3 is made up of 15 amino acids. The germline V and J ends were trimmed by 2 bases and 7 bases, with 15 bases remaining between them. Germline V gene sequence: CDR1 SGHTS, CDR2 YDEGEE.

The rearrangement links TRBV24-1 to TRBJ2-3, with 15 bases matching TRBD2. From germline, CDR1 is KGHDR and CDR2 SFDVKD. Losses at the gene ends were 3 bases for V and 6 bases for J; bases not matched to a gene: 6. This CDR3 comprises 17 residues. The CDR3 region is CATSDPGTSGRSDTQYF. The CDR3 DNA reads TGTGCCACCAGTGATCCCGGGACTAGCGGGAGGTCTGATACGCAGTATTTT.

The gene calls are TRBV7-3 and TRBJ2-4; perhaps TRBD1 as D (5 bases). The CDR3 contains 15 residues. Trimming took 5 bases from V and 4 from J, leaving 15 bases between them. Germline V lookup: CDR1 SGHTA, CDR2 FQGTGA. DNA of the CDR3: TGTGCCAGCAGCGTCAGGGCAGAAGTTAAAAACATTCAGTACTTC. This encodes CASSVRAEVKNIQYF.

The chain uses TRBV6-5 and TRBJ1-3; TRBD1 might be the D (6 bases). V shed 6 bases and J shed 1 base, with 13 bases lying between them. CDR3 length: 15 residues. Germline V gives CDR1 MNHEY, CDR2 SVGAGI. Here the CDR3 reads CASSNRALSGNTIYF. The CDR3 DNA reads as TGTGCCAGCAGCAACAGGGCGCTTTCTGGAAACACCATATATTTT.

The rearrangement uses TRBV5-8 and TRBJ1-5; perhaps TRBD1 as D (6 bases). Trimming removed 4 bases from V and 7 bases from J, with 15 bases in between. This CDR3 is built from 14 residues. Germline V CDR1 and CDR2: SGHTS, YDEGEE. The CDR3 DNA is TGTGCCAGCAGCGCAACAGGGTCCTACCAGCCCCAGCATTTT. Translated, it gives CASSATGSYQPQHF. Using reference TRBV5-8 and TRBJ1-5 for the parts outside the CDR3, the full variable domain is EAGVTQSPTHLIKTRGQQATLRCSPISGHTSVYWYQQALGLGLQFLLWYDEGEERNRGNFPPRFSGRQFPNYSSELNVNALELEDSALYLCASSATGSYQPQHFGDGTRLSIL.

The genes are TRBV5-1 and TRBJ2-7; 7 nucleotides match TRBD1. This CDR3 has 13 amino acids. From germline, CDR1 is SGHRS and CDR2 YFSETQ. V trimming: 4 bases; J trimming: 2 bases; junction bases outside the gene matches: 3. CDR3 protein: CASSPGQPYEQYF. CDR3 sequence (DNA): TGCGCCAGCAGCCCGGGACAGCCCTACGAGCAGTACTTC.

V and J are TRBV4-2 and TRBJ1-3; D is unclear. The CDR3 is 16 amino acids. The V end lost 1 base, the J end lost 0 bases, and 10 bases lay between the germline ends. Germline V CDR1 and CDR2: LGHNA, YNFKEQ. The CDR3 DNA sequence: TGTGCCAGCAGCCAAGGCCTAGGGAGCTCTGGAAACACCATATATTTT. It encodes CASSQGLGSSGNTIYF.

The chain combines TRBV10-3 with TRBJ2-1, with 10 positions matching TRBD2. The J segment lost 6 bases and the V segment lost 0 bases, leaving 5 bases of the junction unmatched. Germline V lookup: CDR1 ENHRY, CDR2 SYGVKD. The CDR3 is made up of 16 amino acids. The CDR3 loop reads CAISESRSGGANEQFF. The CDR3 DNA reads as TGTGCCATCAGTGAGTCGAGGAGCGGGGGGGCCAATGAGCAGTTCTTC.

The rearrangement joins TRBV12-3 or TRBV12-4 to TRBJ1-1, with D hard to call. Trimming stripped 3 bases from V and 7 bases from J, with 6 bases between. The CDR3 consists of 11 residues. CDR3 bases: TGTGCCAGCAGTTTCCACAGTGAAGCTTTCTTT. It codes for CASSFHSEAFF.